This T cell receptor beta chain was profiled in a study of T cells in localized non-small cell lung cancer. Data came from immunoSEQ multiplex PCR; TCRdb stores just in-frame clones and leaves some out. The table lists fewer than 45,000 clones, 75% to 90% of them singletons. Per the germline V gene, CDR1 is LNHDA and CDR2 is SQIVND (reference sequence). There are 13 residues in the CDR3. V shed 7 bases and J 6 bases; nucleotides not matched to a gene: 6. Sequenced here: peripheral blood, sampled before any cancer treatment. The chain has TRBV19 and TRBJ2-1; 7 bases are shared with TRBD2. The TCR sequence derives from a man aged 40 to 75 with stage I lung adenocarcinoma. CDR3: CASTGGRGNEQFF. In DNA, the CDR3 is TGTGCCAGTACAGGCGGGAGAGGCAATGAGCAGTTCTTC.